A single sample is the source of the 20 T cell receptor beta chains below, sequenced in a study of T cells in Graves' hyperthyroidism and ophthalmopathy. The investigators amplified TCR beta CDR3 regions from RNA transcripts. HTBI primers drove first-round RT-PCR of the TCR CDR3. Using its own MiXCR run on the multiplex PCR reads, TCRdb lists one record per CDR3 protein. Here the sample spans 650,000 to 800,000 distinct CDR3 sequences, 45% being singletons. Source material: peripheral blood or thyroid tissue (not recorded which). The receptors stem from an adult man with Graves' disease, either hyperthyroidism or ophthalmopathy (not recorded which).

The chain combines TRBV10-2 with TRBJ1-6, with D uncertain. V was cut by 4 bases and J by 11 bases, with 15 bases left in between. Germline V lookup: CDR1 WSHSY, CDR2 SAAADI. The CDR3 is 14 residues long. CDR3 bases: TGCGCCAGCAGTGTTGGCGGTACCGTAGCACCCCTCCACTTT. It yields the protein CASSVGGTVAPLHF.

This clonotype was seen a handful of times. A read error is possible here, since a much larger clone lies one base away. V and J are TRBV7-6 and TRBJ2-5, with D perhaps TRBD2 (6 bases). CDR1 and CDR2 (germline): SGHVS, FNYEAQ. V gave up 5 bases and J gave up 5 bases, with 9 bases separating them. This CDR3 comprises 12 residues. CDR3 protein: CASSRGLETQYF. The DNA of the CDR3 is TGTGCCAGCAGCCGGGGGTTGGAGACCCAGTACTTC. Full variable domain (rest looked up from reference TRBV7-6 and TRBJ2-5): GAGVSQSPRYKVTKRGQDVALRCDPISGHVSLYWYRQALGQGPEFLTYFNYEAQQDKSGLPNDRFSAERPEGSISTLTIQRTEQRDSAMYRCASSRGLETQYFGPGTRLLVL.

Regarding this clonotype: The junction and the germline gene differ at one end; a read error may be behind it. The chain combines TRBV10-3 with TRBJ2-3, with TRBD2 as a possible D gene (6 bases). The germline V gene has CDR1 ENHRY and CDR2 SYGVKD. The CDR3 contains 14 residues. CDR3 in amino acids: CASSESGEPDTQYF. Written as DNA, the CDR3 is TGTGCCAGCAGTGAGTCGGGGGAACCAGATACGCAGTATTTT.

This clonotype was found many times. The chain is built from TRBV7-9 and TRBJ2-5, with TRBD2 matching over 11 bases. The V gene end was trimmed by 1 base and the J gene end by 2 bases; junction bases not matched to a gene: 6. This CDR3 has 17 residues. In germline, CDR1 is SEHNR, CDR2 FQNEAQ (reference sequence). The DNA of the CDR3 is TGTGCCAGCAGCTTAGGGACTAGCGGGCGCTCTCAAGAGACCCAGTACTTC. This codes for CASSLGTSGRSQETQYF. Looking up the rest from reference TRBV7-9 and TRBJ2-5 gives the full variable domain: DTGVSQNPRHKITKRGQNVTFRCDPISEHNRLYWYRQTLGQGPEFLTYFQNEAQLEKSRLLSDRFSAERPKGSFSTLEIQRTEQGDSAMYLCASSLGTSGRSQETQYFGPGTRLLVL.

This rearrangement joins TRBV10-3 to TRBJ1-2, with 10 bases aligning to TRBD1. Germline CDR1 ENHRY, CDR2 SYGVKD. J lost 8 bases, V lost 10 bases, and 16 bases had no gene match. The CDR3 spans 15 residues. CDR3 protein: CASSLGTGVFGGYTF. DNA of the CDR3: TGTGCCAGCAGCCTCGGGACAGGGGTTTTTGGAGGCTACACCTTC.

The V and J genes are TRBV29-1 and TRBJ1-2; TRBD1 might be the D (6 bases). The germline V gene has CDR1 SQVTM and CDR2 ANQGSEA. Trimming removed 7 bases from V and 0 bases from J, with 12 bases in between. There are 13 residues in the CDR3. CDR3 coding DNA: TGCAGCGCCGGGGACACCGCTAACTATGGCTACACCTTC. Residues: CSAGDTANYGYTF.

CDR3 sequence (DNA): TGTGCCAGCACTCAGGGGCGAGTTAATGAAAAACTGTTTTTT. It yields the protein CASTQGRVNEKLFF. This rearrangement joins TRBV2 to TRBJ1-4; maybe TRBD1 (6 bases). The CDR3 loop spans 14 amino acids. V gave up 7 bases and J gave up 4 bases, with 13 bases separating them. In germline, CDR1 is SNHLY, CDR2 FYNNEI.

This rearrangement joins TRBV12-5 to TRBJ1-1; D not certain. Germline values: CDR1 LGHNT, CDR2 FRNRAP. The V gene lost 4 bases and the J gene lost 2 bases, with 8 bases spanning the gap. The CDR3 is 13 residues long. This CDR3 reads CASGWASNTEAFF. The CDR3 DNA is TGTGCTAGTGGTTGGGCCTCTAACACTGAAGCTTTCTTT. Full variable domain (remainder filled in from reference TRBV12-5 and TRBJ1-1): DARVTQTPRHKVTEMGQEVTMRCQPILGHNTVFWYRQTMMQGLELLAYFRNRAPLDDSGMPKDRFSAEMPDATLATLKIQPSEPRDSAVYFCASGWASNTEAFFGQGTRLTVV.

This clonotype came up a few times. CDR3 amino acids: CASSLRQRDQPQHF. The CDR3 bases are TGTGCCAGCAGTCTCCGACAGCGAGATCAGCCCCAGCATTTT. The chain recombines TRBV6-5 with TRBJ1-5; possibly TRBD1 for D (5 bases). The CDR3 runs to 14 residues. V was pared by 5 bases and J by 5 bases, with 13 bases between. Germline V gene lookup returns CDR1 MNHEY and CDR2 SVGAGI.

At least ten counts were recorded for this clonotype. The rearrangement joins TRBV2 to TRBJ1-4; tentatively, D is TRBD1 (5 bases). The CDR3 is 12 amino acids. Germline lookup yields CDR1 SNHLY and CDR2 FYNNEI. V lost 5 bases and J lost 8, with 9 bases in between. The DNA of the CDR3 is TGTGCCAGCAGTACGGGGGAGGAAAAACTGTTTTTT. Protein sequence: CASSTGEEKLFF.

This clonotype was recorded at least ten times. The J gene is TRBJ1-5, the V gene TRBV2; D is ambiguous. CDR3 length: 15 residues. Germline V CDR1 and CDR2: SNHLY, FYNNEI. Trimming removed 8 bases at V and 4 bases at J, with 18 bases between. The CDR3 nucleotides are TGTGCCAGCGTCGACTTCCGGGAGCCGAATCAGCCCCAGCATTTT. Translation gives CASVDFREPNQPQHF.

V and J are TRBV29-1 and TRBJ1-2, with a possible D match to TRBD1 (5 bases). Trimming shortened V by 3 bases and J by 6 bases, and 8 bases separated the two germline ends. This CDR3 contains 11 residues. Germline V lookup: CDR1 SQVTM, CDR2 ANQGSEA. The CDR3 nucleotides read TGCAGCGTTGATGGAGGGGATGGCTACACCTTC. Protein product: CSVDGGDGYTF.

V usage is TRBV24-1 and J usage is TRBJ1-1, with D possibly being TRBD1 (5 bases). V gave up 0 bases and J gave up 4 bases, with 8 bases separating them. CDR1 and CDR2 from the germline V gene are KGHDR and SFDVKD. There are 14 residues in the CDR3. CDR3 sequence (DNA): TGTGCCACCAGTGATTTGTCAGGGAGCACTGAAGCTTTCTTT. Protein sequence: CATSDLSGSTEAFF.

This clonotype showed up many times. The J gene is TRBJ1-4, the V gene TRBV15; TRBD1 matches at 11 bases. The CDR3 totals 15 residues. With V trimmed by 1 base and J by 8 bases, 3 bases remained unmatched. Germline V gives CDR1 LNHNV, CDR2 YYDKDF (reference sequence). The CDR3 is CATSRGGQGEEKLFF. The CDR3 nucleotides are TGTGCCACCAGCAGAGGGGGACAGGGGGAGGAAAAACTGTTTTTT.

As concerns this clonotype: A much larger clone differs from this one at a single base, so this may be a read error. This likely comes from a read error, as the CDR3 has no conserved phenylalanine or tryptophan at its end. The V gene is TRBV6-5, the J gene TRBJ1-5, with D possibly TRBD1 on 5 matching bases. Germline CDR1 is MNHEY and CDR2 is SVGAGI. The CDR3 has 12 residues. With 5 bases removed from V and 11 bases from J, the gap between germline ends came to 13 bases. CDR3 amino acids: CASSNGGETQHS. CDR3 DNA: TGTGCCAGCAGTAACGGGGGGGAGACCCAGCATTCT.

The J gene is TRBJ2-5, the V gene TRBV24-1; 10 bases map to TRBD2. The CDR3 covers 14 residues. CDR1 is KGHDR, CDR2 SFDVKD, per germline. Losses at the gene ends were 3 bases for V and 5 bases for J; bases not matched to a gene: 2. Here the CDR3 reads CATSDASGSETQYF. In DNA, the CDR3 is TGTGCCACCAGTGATGCTAGCGGGAGTGAGACCCAGTACTTC.

The table lists this clonotype with a few counts. The chain is built from TRBV12-3 or TRBV12-4 and TRBJ2-5; D unresolved. V lost 6 bases and J 4 bases, leaving 6 bases between the germline ends. The CDR3 has 11 amino acids. The CDR3 DNA reads as TGTGCCAGCAGGACGAGAGAGACCCAGTACTTC. It codes for CASRTRETQYF.

The rearrangement uses TRBV7-9 and TRBJ2-7; TRBD1 matches 9 bases. From germline, CDR1 is SEHNR and CDR2 FQNEAQ (reference sequence). V was clipped by 5 bases and J by 2 bases; unmatched bases: 10. CDR3 size: 16 residues. The CDR3 protein is CASSPSGGTGPYEQYF. The CDR3 DNA reads as TGTGCCAGCAGCCCATCGGGCGGGACAGGGCCCTACGAGCAGTACTTC.

The rearrangement links TRBV5-1 to TRBJ1-1, with D uncertain. The CDR3 totals 15 residues. Trimming stripped 7 bases from V and 4 bases from J, with 20 bases between. Germline assignment: CDR1 SGHRS and CDR2 YFSETQ. This CDR3 reads CASRPDGNTVTEAFF. The CDR3 nucleotides are TGCGCCAGCCGGCCAGACGGGAACACTGTCACTGAAGCTTTCTTT.

This chain connects TRBV2 to TRBJ2-5; 7 nucleotides agree with TRBD1. Trimming at V came to 6 bases and at J to 5 bases, leaving 12 bases not matched to a gene. This CDR3 region has 15 residues. Germline-derived CDR1 and CDR2 are SNHLY and FYNNEI. The DNA of the CDR3 is TGTGCCAGCAGGGGCAGGGGACAGAGCGGTGAGACCCAGTACTTC. As protein: CASRGRGQSGETQYF.